The clone carrying this TCR beta chain was seen many times. No antigen is known for it. V was clipped by 6 bases and J by 6 bases; unmatched bases: 3. The CDR3 contains 14 residues. This sample was included in a study of Graves' ophthalmopathy and Graves' hyperthyroidism. General study points: Blood samples also showed most expanded thyroid clonotypes exceeding 0.001 frequency.

The authors amplified TCR beta CDR3 regions, and they did so from RNA transcripts for repertoire sequencing. RT-PCR in the first round used HTBI primers; a second-round multiplex PCR followed. Each CDR3 protein is one row after TCRdb ran MiXCR on the multiplex PCR reads. The sample records tens of thousands of distinct CDR3 sequences, approximately 47% being singletons. Patients were excluded if they had other autoimmune diseases or uncontrolled infections, and likewise if pregnancy or lactation applied. Diagnostic conclusions were grounded in clinical symptoms, serum thyroxine, TRAb, thyroid ultrasound and orbital computed tomography.

This receptor was identified in an adult woman with Graves' ophthalmopathy. The chain uses TRBV12-3 or TRBV12-4 and TRBJ1-4; 11 bases fit TRBD1. Sequenced sample: peripheral blood. Here the CDR3 DNA reads TGTGCCAGCAGCCGGACAGGGGGCCATGAAAAACTGTTTTTT. Encoded protein: CASSRTGGHEKLFF.